The next 20 T cell receptor beta chains were all read from a single sample in a study of T cell responses to AZD1222 COVID-19 vaccine. Profiling relied on immunoSEQ multiplex PCR, and the TCRdb table lists in-frame clones only, not all of them. The sample consists of about 140,000 clones, about nine tenths of them appearing once. The specimen was peripheral blood, collected on day 0 of AZD1222 vaccination. These TCRs come from an adult in good health.

This chain joins TRBV11-2 and TRBJ2-7; TRBD2 agrees at 12 bases. This CDR3 is 15 amino acids long. J gave up 2 bases and V 7 bases, and 6 bases lay outside the gene matches. Germline CDR1 SGHAT, CDR2 FQNNGV. As DNA, the CDR3 is TGTGCCAGCACCGTCCGACTAGCGGGGGCCTACGAGCAGTACTTC. Residues: CASTVRLAGAYEQYF.

The CDR3 loop reads CAGEPSYEQYF. The CDR3 DNA is TGCGCCGGAGAACCGAGCTACGAGCAGTACTTC. The chain has TRBV10-1 and TRBJ2-7; D not resolved. CDR1 WNHNN and CDR2 SYGVQD come from the germline V gene (reference sequence). V dropped 11 bases and J dropped 3 bases, with 11 bases sitting between them. CDR3 length: 11 amino acids.

J is TRBJ1-5 and V is TRBV6-5, with no clear D. The CDR3 has 14 amino acids. V lost 5 bases and J 0 bases, leaving 8 bases between the germline ends. CDR1 is MNHEY, CDR2 SVGAGI, per germline. CDR3 coding DNA: TGTGCCAGCAGTATTACACATAGCAATCAGCCCCAGCATTTT. Translating gives CASSITHSNQPQHF.

This chain uses TRBV19 with TRBJ2-1, with 12 bases aligning to TRBD2. The CDR3 covers 19 residues. V lost 4 bases and J lost 2; bases outside the gene matches: 12. CDR1 LNHDA and CDR2 SQIVND come from the germline V gene (reference sequence). The CDR3 DNA reads as TGTGCCAGTAGTAAAGAGGAACTAGCGGGGGGCCCCCCCTACAATGAGCAGTTCTTC. Its protein is CASSKEELAGGPPYNEQFF. Complete variable domain (other parts from reference TRBV19 and TRBJ2-1): DGGITQSPKYLFRKEGQNVTLSCEQNLNHDAMYWYRQDPGQGLRLIYYSQIVNDFQKGDIAEGYSVSREKKESFPLTVTSAQKNPTAFYLCASSKEELAGGPPYNEQFFGPGTRLTVL.

The rearrangement joins TRBV7-8 to TRBJ1-5; 7 nucleotides line up with TRBD1. Germline loops: CDR1 SGHVS, CDR2 FQNEAQ. The CDR3 is 15 amino acids. The junction had 7 bases not matched to a gene; V was cut back by 5 bases and J by 3 bases. CDR3 in amino acids: CASSRDSPFNQPQHF. The CDR3 nucleotides read TGTGCCAGCAGCCGGGACAGCCCTTTCAATCAGCCCCAGCATTTT.

V gene TRBV6-5 combines with J gene TRBJ1-1; D gene uncertain. Germline loops: CDR1 MNHEY, CDR2 SVGAGI. CDR3 length: 15 residues. The ends were cut back, 0 bases at V and 4 bases at J, with 12 bases in the middle. Here the CDR3 DNA reads TGTGCCAGCAGTTACTCGAGAGGCTTGGGCACTGAAGCTTTCTTT. Encoded protein: CASSYSRGLGTEAFF.

The chain uses TRBV7-8 and TRBJ1-2; 7 bases agree with TRBD1. The V and J ends lost 4 bases and 7 bases, in that order; junction bases with no gene match: 6. The CDR3 covers 13 residues. Germline values: CDR1 SGHVS, CDR2 FQNEAQ. DNA for the CDR3: TGTGCCAGCAGCTCGAAAGGGGGCGTTGGCTACACCTTC. Encoded protein: CASSSKGGVGYTF. Filled out from reference TRBV7-8 and TRBJ1-2, the complete variable domain reads GAGVSQSPRYKVAKRGQDVALRCDPISGHVSLFWYQQALGQGPEFLTYFQNEAQLDKSGLPSDRFFAERPEGSVSTLKIQRTQQEDSAVYLCASSSKGGVGYTFGSGTRLTVV.

This chain uses TRBV7-9 with TRBJ1-6; 7 nucleotides align to TRBD1. This CDR3 region has 14 residues. Losses at the gene ends were 6 bases for V and 7 bases for J; bases not matched to a gene: 6. From germline, CDR1 is SEHNR and CDR2 FQNEAQ (reference sequence). The CDR3 is CASRPGTANSPLHF. CDR3 coding DNA: TGTGCCAGCAGACCCGGGACAGCAAATTCACCCCTCCACTTT.

V is TRBV6-6 and J is TRBJ2-1, with TRBD2 matching over 7 bases. CDR1 and CDR2 (germline): MNHNY, SVGAGI (reference sequence). The CDR3 is 15 amino acids. The V gene end was trimmed by 6 bases and the J gene end by 9 bases; junction bases not matched to a gene: 14. Here the CDR3 DNA reads TGTGCCAGCAGGTGGTGGGAGGGCGGGTCCGGTGAGCAGTTCTTC. This encodes CASRWWEGGSGEQFF.

The chain joins TRBV12-5 to TRBJ2-1; 9 nucleotides match TRBD2. The CDR3 totals 18 residues. Germline assignment: CDR1 LGHNT and CDR2 FRNRAP. The trim removed 0 bases at V and 6 bases at J, leaving 12 bases unmatched. CDR3 amino acids: CASGLVVAREGPGNEQFF. The DNA for the CDR3 is TGTGCTAGTGGTTTGGTGGTGGCGCGGGAGGGTCCGGGCAATGAGCAGTTCTTC.

This chain links TRBV2 with TRBJ1-5, with 8 nucleotides matching TRBD1. The V gene end was trimmed by 8 bases and the J gene end by 3 bases; junction bases not matched to a gene: 3. The CDR3 totals 13 residues. From germline, CDR1 is SNHLY and CDR2 FYNNEI. The CDR3: CASRTGNNQPQHF. The CDR3 nucleotides read TGTGCCAGCCGGACAGGGAACAATCAGCCCCAGCATTTT.

The CDR3 sequence is CASSPPRTGGEQYF. The CDR3 DNA sequence: TGCGCCAGCAGCCCCCCTAGGACAGGGGGCGAGCAGTACTTC. This chain connects TRBV5-1 to TRBJ2-7; 10 bases align to TRBD1. J gave up 6 bases and V 4 bases, and 7 bases lay outside the gene matches. This CDR3 contains 14 residues. CDR1 and CDR2 from the germline V gene are SGHRS and YFSETQ.

J is TRBJ1-4 and V is TRBV29-1, with D possibly TRBD1 on 5 matching bases. The V end lost 1 base, the J end lost 4 bases, and 10 bases lay between the germline ends. This CDR3 has 14 amino acids. Germline V CDR1 and CDR2: SQVTM, ANQGSEA. The CDR3 DNA follows: TGCAGCGTTGAAGTCCGGGGGGTTAATGAAAAACTGTTTTTT. Translated: CSVEVRGVNEKLFF.

This sequence joins TRBV6-2 or TRBV6-3 and TRBJ1-6, with unresolved D. Germline V gives CDR1 MNHEY, CDR2 SVGEGT. V gave up 0 bases and J gave up 6 bases, with 9 bases separating them. This CDR3 contains 15 residues. CDR3 residues: CASSYSAWSNSPLHF. CDR3 nucleotide sequence: TGTGCCAGCAGTTACTCCGCATGGAGTAATTCACCCCTCCACTTT.

This chain joins TRBV30 and TRBJ2-2, with 8 bases aligning to TRBD2. This CDR3 has 19 amino acids. After removal of 1 base from V and 5 bases from J, the junction contained 18 bases not matched to a gene. Germline V CDR1 and CDR2: GTSNPN, SVGIG (reference sequence). The CDR3 loop reads CAWSDWGSYSREGTGELFF. CDR3 DNA: TGTGCCTGGAGTGACTGGGGCTCTTATAGCCGGGAGGGGACCGGGGAGCTGTTTTTT.

This clone was found once. The rearrangement joins TRBV7-2 to TRBJ1-5; 9 bases match TRBD1. CDR3 length equals 14 residues. V dropped 5 bases and J dropped 4; count of bases not matched to a gene: 3. Germline V lookup: CDR1 SGHTA, CDR2 FQGNSA. Written as DNA, the CDR3 is TGTGCCAGCAGCCCAGACAGGGGGAATCAGCCCCAGCATTTT. This gives the protein CASSPDRGNQPQHF.

This clone was seen just once. The J gene is TRBJ1-4, the V gene TRBV9; D might be TRBD1 (6 bases). The length of the CDR3 is 14 residues. From germline, CDR1 is SGDLS and CDR2 YYNGEE. V gave up 0 bases and J gave up 8 bases, with 11 bases separating them. The CDR3 region is CASSVGGGREKLFF. The CDR3 nucleotides are TGTGCCAGCAGCGTAGGGGGGGGCAGGGAAAAACTGTTTTTT.

This chain joins TRBV5-1 and TRBJ1-1, with TRBD1 matching over 8 bases. Germline V lookup: CDR1 SGHRS, CDR2 YFSETQ. The V gene end was trimmed by 0 bases and the J gene end by 1 base; junction bases not matched to a gene: 5. This CDR3 contains 16 residues. CDR3 nucleotides: TGCGCCAGCAGCTTGGGTGTACAGGGGGGGAACACTGAAGCTTTCTTT. It translates to CASSLGVQGGNTEAFF.

This clone was seen a handful of times. The chain employs TRBV24-1 and TRBJ1-2; 8 nucleotides agree with TRBD1. The CDR3 spans 15 residues. The germline gives CDR1 KGHDR, CDR2 SFDVKD. With 12 bases clipped from V and 3 bases from J, the junction kept 14 bases outside the gene matches. DNA of the CDR3: TGTGCCGCCGCTGACAGGGGCTCGGGGTACTATGGCTACACCTTC. Residues: CAAADRGSGYYGYTF.

The V call is TRBV9, the J call TRBJ1-3, with 8 bases identical to TRBD1. Per germline, CDR1 SGDLS and CDR2 YYNGEE. CDR3 length: 14 amino acids. The V segment lost 3 bases and the J segment 4 bases; nucleotides outside the gene matches: 3. CDR3 amino acids: CASSATGVGNTIYF. CDR3 bases: TGTGCCAGCAGCGCGACAGGGGTGGGAAACACCATATATTTT.